This entry features one T cell receptor beta chain sequence. A quantity of about 0.5 to 1 ug RNA underwent reverse transcription using random hexamers. Amplification of TCR beta CDR3 across 54 Vbeta and 13 Jbeta was performed with immunoSEQ multiplex PCR. One entry per CDR3 protein results from TCRdb running MiXCR on the immunoSEQ multiplex PCR reads. The table shows about 130,000 distinct CDR3 sequences, with about 90% occurring only once. This entry belongs to a study of CD8 T cells in Susac syndrome. Germline trimming cut 5 bases from V and 2 bases from J; bases unmatched to any gene: 5. CDR1 and CDR2 from the germline V gene are MNHEY and SVGEGT. The CDR3 spans 15 residues. The multiple sclerosis controls were treatment-naive patients with relapsing-remitting disease that was stable or active. Negative isolation yielded CD8+ and CD4+ T cells; FACS enriched TEMRA cells.

The sequence was collected from a human donor with multiple sclerosis. The chain recombines TRBV6-2 or TRBV6-3 with TRBJ2-7, with 11 bases aligning to TRBD1. The specimen sequenced was CD8+ T cells from PBMCs. CDR3 amino acids: CASSTAGQGAYEQYF. The CDR3 nucleotides read TGTGCCAGCAGTACAGCGGGACAGGGGGCCTACGAGCAGTACTTC.